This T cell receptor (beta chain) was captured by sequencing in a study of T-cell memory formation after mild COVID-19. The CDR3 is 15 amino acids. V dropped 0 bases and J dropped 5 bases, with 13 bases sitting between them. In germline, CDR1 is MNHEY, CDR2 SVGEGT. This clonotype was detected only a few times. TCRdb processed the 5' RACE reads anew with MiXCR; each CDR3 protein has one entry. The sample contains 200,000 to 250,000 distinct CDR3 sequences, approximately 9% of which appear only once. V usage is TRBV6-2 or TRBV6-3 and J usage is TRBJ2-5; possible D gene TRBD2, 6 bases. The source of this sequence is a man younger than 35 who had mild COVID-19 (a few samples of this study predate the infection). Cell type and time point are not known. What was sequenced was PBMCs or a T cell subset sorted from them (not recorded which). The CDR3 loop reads CASSYSRRGPETQYF. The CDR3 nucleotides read TGTGCCAGCAGTTACTCGAGGAGGGGACCGGAGACCCAGTACTTC.